Each of the 9 T cell receptor beta chains below was sequenced from the same sample in a study of blood T cell repertoires in COVID-19. TCRdb's copy holds only in-frame clones and misses some; the assay was immunoSEQ multiplex PCR. The sample lists roughly 260,000 clones; 82% were seen once. Specimen: peripheral blood. The receptors come from a woman under 30 with acute or convalescent COVID-19.

In its sample, this clone was seen once. The chain is built from TRBV20-1 and TRBJ2-1; D is undetermined. Germline CDR1 is DFQATT and CDR2 is SNEGSKA (reference sequence). The CDR3 totals 11 residues. V lost 1 base and J lost 7, with 5 bases in between. CDR3 sequence (DNA): TGCAGTGCTAGAGTAGTAAATGAGCAGTTCTTC. Encoded protein: CSARVVNEQFF.

CDR3 loop: CASSGGGDGYTF. CDR3 bases: TGTGCCAGCAGCGGCGGGGGTGATGGCTACACCTTC. J is TRBJ1-2 and V is TRBV9, with a tentative D call TRBD1 (5 bases). CDR1 and CDR2 (germline): SGDLS, YYNGEE. V shed 3 bases and J shed 6 bases, with 9 bases lying between them. This CDR3 is 12 amino acids long. Supplemented by reference TRBV9 and TRBJ1-2, the full variable domain reads DSGVTQTPKHLITATGQRVTLRCSPRSGDLSVYWYQQSLDQGLQFLIQYYNGEERAKGNILERFSAQQFPDLHSELNLSSLELGDSALYFCASSGGGDGYTFGSGTRLTVV.

The chain carries TRBV12-3 or TRBV12-4 and TRBJ2-2, with unresolved D. V shed 3 bases and J shed 1 base, with 3 bases lying between them. The CDR3 runs to 13 residues. CDR3 DNA: TGTGCCAGCAGTTTCAGGAACACCGGGGAGCTGTTTTTT. Encoded protein: CASSFRNTGELFF.

The chain carries TRBV20-1 and TRBJ2-7; D gene unclear. Germline V gene lookup returns CDR1 DFQATT and CDR2 SNEGSKA (reference sequence). The germline V and J ends were trimmed by 3 bases and 3 bases, with 15 bases remaining between them. This CDR3 has 14 amino acids. The CDR3 is CSASPQNPRYEQYF. The CDR3 coding sequence is TGCAGTGCTAGTCCCCAGAACCCTCGCTACGAGCAGTACTTC.

The CDR3, as DNA: TGTGCCAGCAGCTTGGCCGGGACAGCGAACACTGAAGCTTTCTTT. It encodes CASSLAGTANTEAFF. This chain joins TRBV5-4 and TRBJ1-1, with 7 bases aligning to TRBD1. CDR3 length: 15 residues. The V gene's germline CDR1 is SGHNT and CDR2 YYREEE (reference sequence). V was pared by 0 bases and J by 1 base, with 3 bases of the junction left unmatched.

This chain uses TRBV6-5 with TRBJ1-1; 8 positions agree with TRBD1. Germline V gives CDR1 MNHEY, CDR2 SVGAGI. The V and J ends lost 6 bases and 8 bases, in that order; junction bases with no gene match: 2. CDR3 length: 11 residues. CDR3 nucleotide sequence: TGTGCCAGCAGCGCAGGGGGCGAAGCTTTCTTT. Residues: CASSAGGEAFF.

The genes are TRBV5-1 and TRBJ2-3; the D gene is possibly TRBD1 (6 bases). CDR1 SGHRS and CDR2 YFSETQ come from the germline V gene. The CDR3 is 14 amino acids. The ends were cut back, 5 bases at V and 5 bases at J, with 15 bases in the middle. CDR3 in amino acids: CASRATGPRDTQYF. In DNA form, the CDR3 reads TGCGCCAGCAGGGCGACAGGTCCACGAGATACGCAGTATTTT.

The V call is TRBV24-1, the J call TRBJ2-1; D is undetermined. The CDR3 is 12 residues long. Germline V gene lookup returns CDR1 KGHDR and CDR2 SFDVKD. The V end was cut by 7 bases, the J end by 1 base, with 4 bases between. The CDR3 sequence is CATSSSYNEQFF. The CDR3 DNA reads as TGTGCCACCAGCTCGTCCTACAATGAGCAGTTCTTC.

The gene calls are TRBV18 and TRBJ1-3, with 7 bases fitting TRBD1. The CDR3 loop spans 16 amino acids. Germline V lookup: CDR1 KGHSH, CDR2 LQKENI. Trimming at V came to 3 bases and at J to 0 bases, leaving 5 bases not matched to a gene. CDR3 sequence reads: CASSPGQASSGNTIYF. CDR3 nucleotide sequence: TGTGCCAGCTCACCCGGACAGGCCAGCTCTGGAAACACCATATATTTT.